This T cell receptor (beta chain) was recorded in a study of T cell responses to AZD1222 COVID-19 vaccine. Sequencing used immunoSEQ multiplex PCR; TCRdb keeps in-frame clones, though not all of them. Here the sample spans 150,000 to 200,000 clones, about 87% being singletons. The ends were cut back, 4 bases at V and 3 bases at J, with 7 bases in the middle. There are 12 residues in the CDR3. Germline V gene lookup returns CDR1 MNHEY and CDR2 SVGEGT. Overall study findings and caveats: Vaccination with two AZD1222 doses was followed by a rise in Spike-specific TCR breadth and depth. Repertoires were obtained solely post-peak T cell response. The study reported that nearly half of spike-specific TCRs target unmutated variant regions. The study found vaccine-associated CD4 TCRs spanning spike, dominant at 160-218 and 743-854.

On this clone: Its antigen is unidentified.

This TCR came from an adult in good health. The chain combines TRBV6-2 or TRBV6-3 with TRBJ2-7; D is undetermined. The specimen was peripheral blood, collected on day 0 of AZD1222 vaccination. The CDR3 loop is CASSWTLYEQYF. The CDR3 region has the DNA TGTGCCAGCAGTTGGACCCTCTACGAGCAGTACTTC.